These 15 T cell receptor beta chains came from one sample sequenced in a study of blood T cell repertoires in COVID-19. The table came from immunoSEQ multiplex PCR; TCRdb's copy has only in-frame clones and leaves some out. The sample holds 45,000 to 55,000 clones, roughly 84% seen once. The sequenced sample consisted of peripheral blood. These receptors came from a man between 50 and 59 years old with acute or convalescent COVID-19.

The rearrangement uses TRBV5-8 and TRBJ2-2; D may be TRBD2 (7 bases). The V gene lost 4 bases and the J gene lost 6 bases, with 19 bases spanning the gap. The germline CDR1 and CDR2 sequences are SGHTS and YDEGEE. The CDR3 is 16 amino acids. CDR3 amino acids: CASSRGGDISAGELFF. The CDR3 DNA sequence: TGTGCCAGCAGCAGAGGGGGGGACATTTCGGCCGGGGAGCTGTTTTTT.

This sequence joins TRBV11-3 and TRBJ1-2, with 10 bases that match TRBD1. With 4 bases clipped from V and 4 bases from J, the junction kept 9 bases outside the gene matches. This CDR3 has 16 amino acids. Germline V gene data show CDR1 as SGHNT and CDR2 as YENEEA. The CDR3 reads CASSSPRDRGGYGYTF. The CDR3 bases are TGTGCCAGCAGCTCCCCCCGGGACAGGGGAGGCTATGGCTACACCTTC.

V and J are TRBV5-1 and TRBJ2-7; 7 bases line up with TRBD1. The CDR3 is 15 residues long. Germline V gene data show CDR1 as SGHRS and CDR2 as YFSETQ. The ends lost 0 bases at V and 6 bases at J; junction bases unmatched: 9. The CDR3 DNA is TGCGCCAGCAGCTTGGAGGGACAGCGGTCGGGCGAGCAGTACTTC. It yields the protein CASSLEGQRSGEQYF. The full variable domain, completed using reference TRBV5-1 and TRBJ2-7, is KAGVTQTPRYLIKTRGQQVTLSCSPISGHRSVSWYQQTPGQGLQFLFEYFSETQRNKGNFPGRFSGRQFSNSRSEMNVSTLELGDSALYLCASSLEGQRSGEQYFGPGTRLTVT.

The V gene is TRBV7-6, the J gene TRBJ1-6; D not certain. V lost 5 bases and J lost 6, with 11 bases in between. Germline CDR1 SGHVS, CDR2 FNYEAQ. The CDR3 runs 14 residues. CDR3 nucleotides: TGTGCCAGCAGCATAGACACATCTAATTCACCCCTCCACTTT. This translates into CASSIDTSNSPLHF.

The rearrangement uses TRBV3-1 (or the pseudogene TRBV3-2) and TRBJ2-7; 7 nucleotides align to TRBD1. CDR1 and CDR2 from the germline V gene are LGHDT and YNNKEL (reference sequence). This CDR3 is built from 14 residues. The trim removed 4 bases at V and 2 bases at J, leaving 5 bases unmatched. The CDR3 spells CASSREGQTYEQYF. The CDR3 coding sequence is TGTGCCAGCAGCCGAGAGGGACAGACCTACGAGCAGTACTTC.

The DNA for the CDR3 is TGTGCCAGCAGTGGATCAGGTCGGTACGAGCAGTACTTC. Protein product: CASSGSGRYEQYF. This chain joins TRBV27 and TRBJ2-7, with D hard to call. V was clipped by 5 bases and J by 4 bases, with 12 bases between them. CDR1 and CDR2 (germline): MNHEY, SMNVEV (reference sequence). The CDR3 spans 13 residues.

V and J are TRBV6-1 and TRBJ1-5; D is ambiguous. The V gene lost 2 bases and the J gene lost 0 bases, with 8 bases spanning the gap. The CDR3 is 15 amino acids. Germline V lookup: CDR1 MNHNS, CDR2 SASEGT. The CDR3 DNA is TGTGCCAGCAGTGAATCAGAGGGTAGCAATCAGCCCCAGCATTTT. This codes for CASSESEGSNQPQHF.

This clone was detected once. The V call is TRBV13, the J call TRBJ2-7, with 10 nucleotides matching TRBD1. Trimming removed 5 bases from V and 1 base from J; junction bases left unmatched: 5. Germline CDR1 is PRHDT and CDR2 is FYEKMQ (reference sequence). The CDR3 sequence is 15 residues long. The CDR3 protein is CASSKDRGKSYEQYF. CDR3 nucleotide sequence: TGTGCCAGCAGCAAGGACAGGGGGAAGTCCTACGAGCAGTACTTC.

CDR3: CSASLSGGAAGTQYF. The CDR3 DNA sequence: TGCAGTGCTAGTTTAAGCGGGGGGGCGGCAGGTACGCAGTATTTT. The chain couples TRBV20-1 to TRBJ2-3; 10 bases match TRBD2. Germline V gene data show CDR1 as DFQATT and CDR2 as SNEGSKA (reference sequence). CDR3 size: 15 residues. With V trimmed by 3 bases and J by 8 bases, 11 bases remained unmatched.

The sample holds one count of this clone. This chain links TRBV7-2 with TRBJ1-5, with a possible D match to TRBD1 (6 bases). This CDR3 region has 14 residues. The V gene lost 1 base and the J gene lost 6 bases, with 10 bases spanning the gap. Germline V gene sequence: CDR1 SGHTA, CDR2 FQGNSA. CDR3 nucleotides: TGTGCCAGCAGCTTAGGGCAGGGGAGTCAGCCCCAGCATTTT. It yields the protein CASSLGQGSQPQHF.

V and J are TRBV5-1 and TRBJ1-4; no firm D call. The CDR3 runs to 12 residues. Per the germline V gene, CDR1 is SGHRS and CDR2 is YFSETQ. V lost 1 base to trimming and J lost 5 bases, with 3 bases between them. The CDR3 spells CASSLTNEKLFF. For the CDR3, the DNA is TGCGCCAGCAGCTTGACAAATGAAAAACTGTTTTTT.

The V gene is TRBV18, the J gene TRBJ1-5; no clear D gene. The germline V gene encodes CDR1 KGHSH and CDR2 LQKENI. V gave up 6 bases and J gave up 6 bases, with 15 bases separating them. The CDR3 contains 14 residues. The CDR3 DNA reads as TGTGCCAGCTCCCCCCAGGCGGGTCCTCAGCCCCAGCATTTT. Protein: CASSPQAGPQPQHF.

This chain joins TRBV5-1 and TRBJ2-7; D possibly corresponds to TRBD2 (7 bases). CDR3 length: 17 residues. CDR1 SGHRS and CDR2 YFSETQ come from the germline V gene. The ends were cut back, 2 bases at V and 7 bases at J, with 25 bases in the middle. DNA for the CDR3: TGCGCCAGCAGCTTAGATCCCTTGGTGGGGGGGCCGGAGGAGCAGTACTTC. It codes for CASSLDPLVGGPEEQYF. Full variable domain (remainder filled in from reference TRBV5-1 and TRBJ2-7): KAGVTQTPRYLIKTRGQQVTLSCSPISGHRSVSWYQQTPGQGLQFLFEYFSETQRNKGNFPGRFSGRQFSNSRSEMNVSTLELGDSALYLCASSLDPLVGGPEEQYFGPGTRLTVT.

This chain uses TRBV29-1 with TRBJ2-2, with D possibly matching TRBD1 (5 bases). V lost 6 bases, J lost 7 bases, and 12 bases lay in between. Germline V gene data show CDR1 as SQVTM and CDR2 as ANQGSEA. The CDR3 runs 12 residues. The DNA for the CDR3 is TGCAGCGTCGGAAGGGGAAGCGGGGAGCTGTTTTTT. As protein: CSVGRGSGELFF.

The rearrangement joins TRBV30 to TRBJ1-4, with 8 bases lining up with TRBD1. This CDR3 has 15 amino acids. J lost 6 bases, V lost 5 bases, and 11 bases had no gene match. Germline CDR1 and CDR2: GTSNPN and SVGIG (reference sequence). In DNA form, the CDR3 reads TGTGCCTGGGGTCCACATCGGACAGGGCATGAAAAACTGTTTTTT. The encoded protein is CAWGPHRTGHEKLFF.